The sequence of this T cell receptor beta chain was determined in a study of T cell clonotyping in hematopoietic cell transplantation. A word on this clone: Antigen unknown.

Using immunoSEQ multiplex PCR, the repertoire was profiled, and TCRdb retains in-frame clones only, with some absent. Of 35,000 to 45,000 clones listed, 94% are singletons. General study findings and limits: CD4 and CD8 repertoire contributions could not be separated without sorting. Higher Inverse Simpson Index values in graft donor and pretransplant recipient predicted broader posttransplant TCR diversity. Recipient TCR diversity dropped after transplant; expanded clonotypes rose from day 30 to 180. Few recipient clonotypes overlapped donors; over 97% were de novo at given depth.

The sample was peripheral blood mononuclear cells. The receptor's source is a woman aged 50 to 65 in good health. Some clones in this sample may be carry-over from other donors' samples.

CDR3 protein: CASSVSGISYNSPLHF. In nucleotides, the CDR3 is TGTGCCAGCAGCGTTTCCGGAATCTCCTATAATTCACCCCTCCACTTT. The chain has TRBV7-2 and TRBJ1-6; D uncertain. Trimming took off 5 bases at V and 0 bases at J, with 11 bases between the two ends. Germline CDR1 reads SGHTA; CDR2 reads FQGNSA. CDR3 length equals 16 residues.